Listed below are T cell receptor beta chains from one sample, sequenced in a study of T cells in Graves' hyperthyroidism and ophthalmopathy. TCRdb processed the multiplex PCR reads anew with MiXCR; each CDR3 protein has one entry. Here the sample spans about 380,000 distinct CDR3 sequences, approximately 15% being singletons. The sample consisted of blood. These TCRs come from a woman aged 30 to 39 with Graves' ophthalmopathy. The conserved cysteine and the conserved F or W are not part of the CDR3 here.

V	J	CDR3
TRBV20-1	TRBJ2-1	SVPREVYNEQF
TRBV29-1	TRBJ2-3	SVVRGTDTQY
TRBV30	TRBJ1-1	AWRERLGAF
TRBV6-1	TRBJ1-2	ASKHDWWNSLNYGYT
TRBV11-2	TRBJ1-1	ASSRPGTGDGAF
TRBV10-2	TRBJ2-2	AGSELGGFVTGELF
TRBV3-1	TRBJ2-3	ASSQRGGSGADTQY
TRBV20-1	TRBJ2-3	SAKNGLGGTDTQY
TRBV6-1	TRBJ1-1	ASSELPGVGTEAF
TRBV19	TRBJ2-3	ASGTVKADTQY
TRBV11-3	TRBJ2-2	ASTLGRMTGELF
TRBV30	TRBJ2-3	AWSGMDTQY
TRBV14	TRBJ1-2	ASSLTGTTANYGYT
TRBV4-1	TRBJ2-1	ASSQRDGNEQF
TRBV7-3	TRBJ1-5	ASSLTFLIPGPYQPQH
TRBV20-1	TRBJ2-1	SARGGSGSYNEQF
TRBV28	TRBJ2-3	ASSLVKVSTDTQY
TRBV30	TRBJ2-7	AWDLGQRKTY
TRBV14	TRBJ2-7	ASSQDREQY
TRBV11-2	TRBJ1-1	ASSLAGTVMNTEAF
TRBV7-8	TRBJ2-7	ASSFPGQGSSYEQY
TRBV11-2	TRBJ2-3	ASSLVEVGDTQY
TRBV6-1	TRBJ1-5	ASSPDRYYQPQH
TRBV3-1	TRBJ2-6	ASSQGWGGGAFGANVLT
TRBV7-9	TRBJ2-7	ASSDNPGQGIEEQY
TRBV7-9	TRBJ2-3	ASSLAGGVDTQY
TRBV6-1	TRBJ1-6	ATTGQAGSYNSPLH
TRBV7-9	TRBJ2-7	ASSLAAGTTYEQY
TRBV29-1	TRBJ2-1	SVSEQF
TRBV28	TRBJ1-2	ASSTGGRGYT
TRBV20-1	TRBJ2-5	SAREAAEVRTQY
TRBV3-1	TRBJ2-5	ASSQAGTQY
TRBV10-1	TRBJ2-7	ASSESGRKPYEQY
TRBV5-1	TRBJ1-1	ASSLTGPVGATEAF
TRBV18	TRBJ2-1	ASSPPMADEQF
TRBV9	TRBJ1-2	ASSETPFGRGQSYGYT
TRBV30	TRBJ2-7	AWSVPVWTYEQY
TRBV20-1	TRBJ2-7	SARRPGGGSYEQY
TRBV2	TRBJ1-4	ASSEQGGREKLF
TRBV30	TRBJ2-5	AWSGTSGFQEAQY
TRBV19	TRBJ1-2	ASSMRGYGYT
TRBV20-1	TRBJ1-2	SAPTDDYGYT
TRBV4-2	TRBJ2-2	ASSLPWAGERTGELF
TRBV12-3/TRBV12-4	TRBJ1-2	ASSHHTQGNYGYT